The 23 T cell receptor beta chains reported below all come from one sample, sequenced in a study of blood T cells in healthy people across ages. PCR was performed a second time for 7 to 11 cycles using a sample-barcoded 5' primer and a J-beta primer mix. TCRdb reanalysed the 5' RACE reads using MiXCR and keeps one entry per CDR3 protein. This table holds roughly 650,000 distinct CDR3 sequences, less than 40% found once. The specimen was blood. The source of these receptors is a woman at least 80 years old in good health.

This clonotype turned up a few times. The rearrangement links TRBV12-3 or TRBV12-4 to TRBJ1-1; no clear D. The CDR3 length is 13 residues. Trimming took off 4 bases at V and 2 bases at J, with 8 bases between the two ends. The CDR3 loop is CASSWRSNTEAFF. CDR3 bases: TGTGCCAGCAGTTGGCGGTCAAACACTGAAGCTTTCTTT.

As regards this clonotype: A clone one base away is much larger, so this may be a read error. The V gene is TRBV20-1, the J gene TRBJ2-5, with TRBD1 identical over 9 bases. The CDR3 runs to 16 residues. The V and J ends lost 4 bases and 11 bases, in that order; junction bases with no gene match: 20. Germline assignment: CDR1 DFQATT and CDR2 SNEGSKA (reference sequence). The chain's CDR3 is CSANPHRDRVVNEQYF. The CDR3 DNA sequence: TGCAGTGCTAACCCCCACCGGGACAGGGTTGTAAATGAGCAGTACTTC.

The J gene is TRBJ1-2, the V gene TRBV20-1, with a possible D match to TRBD1 (5 bases). The CDR3 length is 14 residues. Germline loops: CDR1 DFQATT, CDR2 SNEGSKA (reference sequence). V lost 6 bases and J 0 bases, leaving 14 bases between the germline ends. The CDR3 DNA reads TGCAGTGCCGGGGCGGGGGTTTCTAACTATGGCTACACCTTC. This encodes CSAGAGVSNYGYTF.

This clonotype was seen repeatedly, ten times or more. This rearrangement joins TRBV7-9 to TRBJ2-7; 9 bases match TRBD1. CDR3 size: 16 residues. CDR1 and CDR2 (germline): SEHNR, FQNEAQ (reference sequence). Trimming took 4 bases from V and 0 from J; bases not matched to a gene: 7. CDR3 loop: CASSYPTGGVSYEQYF. CDR3 nucleotide sequence: TGTGCCAGCAGCTACCCGACAGGGGGTGTCTCCTACGAGCAGTACTTC.

The chain employs TRBV20-1 and TRBJ2-3, with unresolved D. Per germline, CDR1 DFQATT and CDR2 SNEGSKA (reference sequence). The CDR3 is 14 residues long. V was pared by 2 bases and J by 0 bases, with 9 bases between. The CDR3 loop is CSARFPPSTDTQYF. Here the CDR3 DNA reads TGCAGTGCTAGATTTCCCCCCAGCACAGATACGCAGTATTTT.

This clonotype was counted many times. V usage is TRBV29-1 and J usage is TRBJ1-2; tentative D call: TRBD1 (6 bases). CDR3 size: 13 residues. Looked up from germline, CDR1 is SQVTM and CDR2 is ANQGSEA. The CDR3 sequence: CGLRDMRRGGYTF. CDR3 nucleotides: TGCGGACTCCGGGACATGAGAAGGGGGGGCTACACCTTC.

For this clonotype: Sequence at one end of the junction differs from germline and may be a read error. V gene TRBV20-1 combines with J gene TRBJ1-2; a weak D match, TRBD1 (5 bases). The CDR3 is 13 residues long. CDR1 is DFQATT and CDR2 is SNEGSKA in the germline V gene (reference sequence). CDR3 in DNA: TGCAGTGCTAAAGGAGCAGGGATCTATGGCTGCACCTTC. This translates into CSAKGAGIYGCTF.

In this sample, this clonotype turned up many times. V and J are TRBV3-1 and TRBJ2-5, with D possibly TRBD2 on 6 matching bases. The CDR3 consists of 15 residues. V was pared by 3 bases and J by 0 bases, with 11 bases between. The V gene's germline CDR1 is LGHDT and CDR2 YNNKEL (reference sequence). This CDR3 is CASSHTWGDQETQYF. In DNA, the CDR3 is TGTGCCAGCAGCCACACCTGGGGGGACCAAGAGACCCAGTACTTC.

This clonotype showed up just once. The chain couples TRBV4-2 to TRBJ1-1; perhaps TRBD1 as D (5 bases). Germline lookup yields CDR1 LGHNA and CDR2 YNFKEQ. CDR3 length: 14 amino acids. V was clipped by 1 base and J by 3 bases, with 9 bases between them. CDR3 DNA: TGTGCCAGCAGCCAAGTACGGGGGGACACTGAAGCTTTCTTT. Its protein product is CASSQVRGDTEAFF.

This clonotype came up many times. The chain links TRBV6-5 to TRBJ1-4; D is unclear. CDR1 and CDR2 (germline): MNHEY, SVGAGI. V lost 6 bases, J lost 5 bases, and 7 bases lay in between. The CDR3 contains 12 residues. The CDR3 loop reads CASRWRNEKLFF. The CDR3 bases are TGTGCCAGCAGATGGAGGAATGAAAAACTGTTTTTT.

This clonotype was counted only a few times. V gene TRBV29-1 combines with J gene TRBJ2-3, with 9 positions matching TRBD2. J lost 7 bases, V lost 5 bases, and 7 bases had no gene match. This CDR3 is 13 amino acids long. Germline V gives CDR1 SQVTM, CDR2 ANQGSEA. The CDR3 bases are TGCAGCGTTCCGACTAGCGGTGCATATACGCAGTATTTT. Translation gives CSVPTSGAYTQYF.

The CDR3 nucleotides are TGCAGTGCTCCGACAGGGATGGTTACTGAAGCTTTCTTT. It is translated as CSAPTGMVTEAFF. V is TRBV20-1 and J is TRBJ1-1; 7 bases map to TRBD1. V lost 5 bases to trimming and J lost 5 bases; unmatched junction nucleotides: 8. CDR1 and CDR2 from the germline V gene are DFQATT and SNEGSKA (reference sequence). The CDR3 runs to 13 residues.

This clonotype showed up many times. The chain joins TRBV5-5 to TRBJ2-5; 11 bases line up with TRBD2. Germline-derived CDR1 and CDR2 are SGHKS and YYEKEE (reference sequence). After removal of 6 bases from V and 5 bases from J, the junction contained 9 bases not matched to a gene. CDR3 size: 15 residues. The CDR3 nucleotides are TGTGCCAGCACCCCAGTTAGCGGGGGGGCGGAGACCCAGTACTTC. Translating gives CASTPVSGGAETQYF.

This CDR3 reads CAWSRAGGQAQPQHF. The DNA for the CDR3 is TGTGCCTGGAGCCGAGCAGGGGGCCAAGCTCAGCCCCAGCATTTT. V is TRBV30 and J is TRBJ1-5; 8 positions agree with TRBD1. This CDR3 has 15 residues. In germline, CDR1 is GTSNPN, CDR2 SVGIG (reference sequence). The J segment lost 6 bases and the V segment lost 3 bases, leaving 10 bases of the junction unmatched.

This clonotype appeared many times. V usage is TRBV27 and J usage is TRBJ2-3; D perhaps matches TRBD1 (5 bases). Trimming pared 4 bases from V and 1 base from J, leaving 15 bases between. CDR3 size: 16 residues. CDR1 is MNHEY, CDR2 SMNVEV, per germline (reference sequence). The CDR3 sequence: CASSSGSGLGTDTQYF. In nucleotides, the CDR3 is TGTGCCAGCAGTTCTGGGTCAGGGTTGGGCACAGATACGCAGTATTTT.

The J gene is TRBJ2-2, the V gene TRBV4-1, with D perhaps matching TRBD2 (6 bases). This CDR3 is built from 15 residues. The germline V gene has CDR1 MGHRA and CDR2 YSYEKL. V lost 0 bases, J lost 4 bases, and 9 bases lay in between. CDR3 sequence: CASSQEGGGTGELFF. CDR3 coding DNA: TGCGCCAGCAGCCAAGAGGGGGGTGGCACCGGGGAGCTGTTTTTT.

The rearrangement links TRBV11-2 to TRBJ1-2; D gene uncertain. Germline assignment: CDR1 SGHAT and CDR2 FQNNGV. V was clipped by 5 bases and J by 4 bases, with 14 bases between them. The length of the CDR3 is 14 residues. CDR3 amino acids: CASSPAFTGYGYTF. The CDR3 bases are TGTGCCAGCAGCCCTGCCTTTACGGGCTATGGCTACACCTTC.

J is TRBJ2-7 and V is TRBV3-1; 7 bases line up with TRBD1. Germline assignment: CDR1 LGHDT and CDR2 YNNKEL (reference sequence). After removal of 8 bases from V and 6 bases from J, the junction contained 10 bases not matched to a gene. CDR3 length: 13 residues. CDR3 coding DNA: TGTGCCAGCTCCGAAGGGACAGCTCCCGAGCAGTACTTC. Amino acids: CASSEGTAPEQYF.

This clonotype showed up many times. This chain uses TRBV5-1 with TRBJ2-3; D remains ambiguous. CDR1 is SGHRS, CDR2 YFSETQ, per germline. Trimming pared 4 bases from V and 2 bases from J, leaving 14 bases between. The CDR3 length is 15 residues. CDR3 in amino acids: CASSTDGQLTDTQYF. Here the CDR3 DNA reads TGCGCCAGCAGCACGGACGGGCAGCTCACAGATACGCAGTATTTT.

This clonotype has more than one count but fewer than ten. The V gene is TRBV5-5, the J gene TRBJ2-3, with D possibly matching TRBD2 (5 bases). V was shortened by 0 bases and J by 1 base, with 12 bases between the two germline ends. CDR3 length: 16 amino acids. The V gene's germline CDR1 is SGHKS and CDR2 YYEKEE (reference sequence). CDR3: CASSLAGERGTDTQYF. In DNA form, the CDR3 reads TGTGCCAGCAGCTTGGCCGGGGAGAGGGGCACAGATACGCAGTATTTT. Variable domain in full (rest from reference TRBV5-5 and TRBJ2-3): DAGVTQSPTHLIKTRGQQVTLRCSPISGHKSVSWYQQVLGQGPQFIFQYYEKEERGRGNFPDRFSARQFPNYSSELNVNALLLGDSALYLCASSLAGERGTDTQYFGPGTRLTVL.

Worth noting for this clonotype: A clone one base away is much larger, so this may be a read error. The chain combines TRBV20-1 with TRBJ1-6; TRBD1 aligns across 8 bases. This CDR3 region has 14 residues. In germline, CDR1 is DFQATT, CDR2 SNEGSKA (reference sequence). The CDR3 spells CSTRGQGRNSPLHF. The CDR3 DNA sequence: TGCAGTACTAGAGGACAGGGCCGAAATTCACCCCTCCACTTT.

This chain connects TRBV4-3 to TRBJ1-5; 8 bases align to TRBD1. Germline trimming cut 5 bases from V and 7 bases from J; bases unmatched to any gene: 7. Germline values: CDR1 LGHNA, CDR2 YSLEER. The CDR3 spans 14 residues. The CDR3 region is CASSATGVYQPQHF. CDR3 sequence (DNA): TGCGCCAGCAGCGCGACAGGGGTGTACCAGCCCCAGCATTTT.

The chain carries TRBV12-3 or TRBV12-4 and TRBJ1-2; D perhaps matches TRBD1 (5 bases). The CDR3 is 14 amino acids. Trimming removed 2 bases at V and 6 bases at J, with 13 bases between. The DNA of the CDR3 is TGTGCCAGCAGTTTAAGGGGCGCCATCCATGGCTACACCTTC. Translating it yields CASSLRGAIHGYTF.